This entry concerns a single T cell receptor (beta chain). The sample originates from a study of CD8 T cells in Susac syndrome. Germline V gene data show CDR1 as SGHTS and CDR2 as YDEGEE. The CDR3 length is 11 residues. V lost 0 bases and J lost 14, with 8 bases in between. With random hexamers, reverse transcription was performed on about 0.5 to 1 ug of RNA. TCR beta CDR3 was amplified by immunoSEQ covering 54 Vbeta and 13 Jbeta. One entry per CDR3 protein results from TCRdb running MiXCR on the immunoSEQ multiplex PCR reads. The sample includes about 440,000 distinct CDR3 sequences, 75% to 90% of them seen just once. TEMRA cells were FACS-enriched, with CD8+ and CD4+ T cells isolated negatively.

The gene calls are TRBV5-8 and TRBJ1-4; D remains unclear. The sequence came from a human donor with multiple sclerosis. The source material was CD8+ T cells from PBMCs. CDR3 region: CASSLGGRLFF. The CDR3 DNA follows: TGTGCCAGCAGCTTGGGGGGAAGGCTGTTTTTT.